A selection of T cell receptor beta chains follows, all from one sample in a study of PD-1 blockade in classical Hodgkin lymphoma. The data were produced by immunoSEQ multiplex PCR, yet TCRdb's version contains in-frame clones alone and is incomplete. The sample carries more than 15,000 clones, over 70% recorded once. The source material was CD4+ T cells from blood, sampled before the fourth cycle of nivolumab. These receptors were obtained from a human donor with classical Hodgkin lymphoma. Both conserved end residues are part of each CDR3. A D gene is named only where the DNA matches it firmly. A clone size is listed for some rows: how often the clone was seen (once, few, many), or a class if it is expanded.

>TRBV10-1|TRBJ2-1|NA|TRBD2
TGCGCCAGCAGTGGGACTAGCGGGAGTTTATATGAGCAGTTCTTC
CASSGTSGSLYEQFF
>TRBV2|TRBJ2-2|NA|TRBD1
TGTGCCAGCAGGCCCGCCGGGACAGGAGGTCCCGGGGAGCTGTTTTTT
CASRPAGTGGPGELFF
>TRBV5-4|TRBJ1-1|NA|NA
TGTGCCAGCAGCCGGGCCAGGGCGAACACTGAAGCTTTCTTT
CASSRARANTEAFF
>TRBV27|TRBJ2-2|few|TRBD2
TGTGCCAGCAGTTTACGGCTAGCGGCGAACACCGGGGAGCTGTTTTTT
CASSLRLAANTGELFF
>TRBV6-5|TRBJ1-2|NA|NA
TGTGCCAGCAGTCCCCTCGGCGGATATGGCTACACCTTC
CASSPLGGYGYTF
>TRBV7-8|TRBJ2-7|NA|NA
TGTGCCAGCAGCTTGGGGGGTAGCGGTGCCTCCTACGAGCAGTACTTC
CASSLGGSGASYEQYF
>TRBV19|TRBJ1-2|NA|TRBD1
TGTGCCAGTAGTAAGGGACAGGCCCTATTCTATGGCTACACCTTC
CASSKGQALFYGYTF
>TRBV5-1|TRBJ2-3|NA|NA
TGCGCCAGCAGCTTGGTCGGGGGCGGCAACACAGATACGCAGTATTTT
CASSLVGGGNTDTQYF
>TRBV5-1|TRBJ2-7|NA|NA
TGCGCCAGCAGCCCCCGTTCGACAGGGCGGGAGCTAGCGGGCTTCTACGAGCAGTACTTC
CASSPRSTGRELAGFYEQYF
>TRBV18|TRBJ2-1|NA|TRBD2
TGTGCCAGCTCACCACCTAGCCTCGGGAGGGCTGAGCAGTTCTTC
CASSPPSLGRAEQFF
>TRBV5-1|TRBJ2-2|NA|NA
TGCGCCAGCAGCTTGGTATCGGGGGGCGCAGCCGGGGAGCTGTTTTTT
CASSLVSGGAAGELFF
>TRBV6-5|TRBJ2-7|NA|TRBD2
TGTGCCAGCAGTTCCCCGACTAGCGGGACCTACGAGCAGTACTTC
CASSSPTSGTYEQYF
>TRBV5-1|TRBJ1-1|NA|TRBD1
TGCGCCAGCAGCATAGGACAGGGGGCTAGGAACACTGAAGCTTTCTTT
CASSIGQGARNTEAFF
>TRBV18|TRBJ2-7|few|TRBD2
TGTGCCAGCTCACCACCCGGGACTAGCGCTCCTCGGCAGTACTTC
CASSPPGTSAPRQYF
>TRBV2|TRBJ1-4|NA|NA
TGTGCCAGCGAGGCGGGACATAATGAAAAACTGTTTTTT
CASEAGHNEKLFF
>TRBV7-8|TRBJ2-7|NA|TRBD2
TGTGCCAGCAGCCGAGGACTAGCGGGCCTGTCATCCTACGAGCAGTACTTC
CASSRGLAGLSSYEQYF
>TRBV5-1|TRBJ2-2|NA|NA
TGCGCCAGCAGCTTGGCCAAGTGGTGGGGGGCGGACGCCGGGGAGCTGTTTTTT
CASSLAKWWGADAGELFF
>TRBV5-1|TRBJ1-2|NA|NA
TGCGCCAGCAGCTCATCAGCTAACTATGGCTACACCTTC
CASSSSANYGYTF
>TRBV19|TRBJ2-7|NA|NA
TGTGCCAGTAGTCCCCTCTTGACTCTAGCGAACTACGAGCAGTACTTC
CASSPLLTLANYEQYF
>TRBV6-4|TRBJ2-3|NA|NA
TGTGCCAGCAGTAAAGAGCGGGGCACAGATACGCAGTATTTT
CASSKERGTDTQYF
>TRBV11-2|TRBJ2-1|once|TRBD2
TGTGCCAGCAGCTTAGGAAGAGGGACTAGCGGGAGAAATAATGAGCAGTTCTTC
CASSLGRGTSGRNNEQFF
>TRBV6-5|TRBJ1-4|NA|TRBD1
TGTGCCAGCAGTTACAGACGGACAGGCGTGAATGAAAAACTGTTTTTT
CASSYRRTGVNEKLFF
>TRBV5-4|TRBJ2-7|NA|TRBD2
TGTGCCAGCAGCTTGGGGGGACTAGCGGGAACCTACGAGCAGTACTTC
CASSLGGLAGTYEQYF
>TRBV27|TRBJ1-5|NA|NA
TGTGCCAGCAGTTTGACGGGCAATCAGCCCCAGCATTTT
CASSLTGNQPQHF
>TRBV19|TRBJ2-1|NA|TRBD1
TGTGCCAGTAGAAGGCGGGCAGGGCAGGGGGATCAGCAGTTCTTC
CASRRRAGQGDQQFF
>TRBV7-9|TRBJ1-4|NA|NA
TGTGCCAGCAGCGGCGGAGGGTCGGCGGCAACTAATGAAAAACTGTTTTTT
CASSGGGSAATNEKLFF
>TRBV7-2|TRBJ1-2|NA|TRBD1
TGTGCCAGCAGCCCAAATGACAGGGACGGCTACACCTTC
CASSPNDRDGYTF
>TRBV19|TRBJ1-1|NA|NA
TGTGCCAGTAGTATAGGTGGGACTATGAACACTGAAGCTTTCTTT
CASSIGGTMNTEAFF
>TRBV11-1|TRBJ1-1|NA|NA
TGTGCCAGCAGCTTAGGGGGGCCCAGTAGGACTGAAGCTTTCTTT
CASSLGGPSRTEAFF
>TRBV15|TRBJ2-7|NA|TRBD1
TGTGCCACCAGCAGCACGGGACAGGTTCGCGACGAGCAGTACTTC
CATSSTGQVRDEQYF
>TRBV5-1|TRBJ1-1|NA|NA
TGCGCCAGCAGCTTGGGACAGCAGGCCACTGAAGCTTTCTTT
CASSLGQQATEAFF
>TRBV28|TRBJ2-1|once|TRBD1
TGTGCCAGCAGGGGACAGGGCTGGAATGAGCAGTTCTTC
CASRGQGWNEQFF
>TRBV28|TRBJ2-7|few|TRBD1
TGTGCCAGCAGACGACAGGGGGCGCGGTCCGAGCAGTACTTC
CASRRQGARSEQYF
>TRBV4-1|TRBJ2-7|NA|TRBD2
TGCGCCAGCAGCCAAGAGGGACTAGCGGGAGAAGCAGCCTACGAGCAGTACTTC
CASSQEGLAGEAAYEQYF